This is a list of T cell receptor beta chains from one sample in a study of T-cell memory formation after mild COVID-19. TCRdb reprocessed the 5' RACE reads with MiXCR, giving one entry per CDR3 protein. The table includes fewer than 400,000 distinct CDR3 sequences, about 15% detected once. What was sequenced was PBMCs or a T cell subset sorted from them (not recorded which). These receptors were taken from a man aged 18 to 29 who had mild COVID-19 (a few samples of this study predate the infection). Cell type and time point are not known. Both conserved end residues are trimmed from each CDR3. Each record gives: J gene, V gene, clone size, CDR3 protein. Only part of the rows carry a size: once, few, many, or a class if the clone is expanded.

j_gene: TRBJ2-3; v_gene: TRBV7-3; abundance: -; CDR3aa: ASSLAPGQGTDTQY
j_gene: TRBJ1-6; v_gene: TRBV7-9; abundance: -; CDR3aa: ASSLLGSNSPLH
j_gene: TRBJ2-5; v_gene: TRBV20-1; abundance: once; CDR3aa: SAWTSGGETQY
j_gene: TRBJ2-2; v_gene: TRBV4-3; abundance: few; CDR3aa: ASSQMVGRNTGELF
j_gene: TRBJ1-5; v_gene: TRBV20-1; abundance: few; CDR3aa: SARRQGYIPAQH
j_gene: TRBJ1-5; v_gene: TRBV6-2/TRBV6-3; abundance: few; CDR3aa: ASSYSVTANQPQH
j_gene: TRBJ1-6; v_gene: TRBV6-6; abundance: -; CDR3aa: ASSQQDRRSPLH
j_gene: TRBJ2-3; v_gene: TRBV6-5; abundance: -; CDR3aa: ASSYSMRTDTQY
j_gene: TRBJ2-3; v_gene: TRBV7-6; abundance: few; CDR3aa: ASSLGLAGGEDTQY
j_gene: TRBJ2-7; v_gene: TRBV5-1; abundance: few; CDR3aa: ASSLAAGTNYEQY
j_gene: TRBJ2-3; v_gene: TRBV27; abundance: few; CDR3aa: ASSLSASGGPDTQY
j_gene: TRBJ1-6; v_gene: TRBV20-1; abundance: few; CDR3aa: SAGPSGNSPLH
j_gene: TRBJ2-5; v_gene: TRBV7-3; abundance: few; CDR3aa: ASSFGLRGRETQY
j_gene: TRBJ1-4; v_gene: TRBV5-6; abundance: -; CDR3aa: ASSFLINEKLF
j_gene: TRBJ2-3; v_gene: TRBV6-1; abundance: -; CDR3aa: ASRLRRGGDTQY
j_gene: TRBJ2-1; v_gene: TRBV4-1; abundance: -; CDR3aa: ASSQGRTSYNEQF
j_gene: TRBJ1-1; v_gene: TRBV29-1; abundance: few; CDR3aa: SVGTGVRVAF
j_gene: TRBJ1-2; v_gene: TRBV3-1; abundance: few; CDR3aa: ASSPGQGGTSGYT
j_gene: TRBJ1-1; v_gene: TRBV15; abundance: once; CDR3aa: ATSRAGSGTEAF
j_gene: TRBJ2-1; v_gene: TRBV6-2/TRBV6-3; abundance: -; CDR3aa: ASSYPSGSSYNEQF